These 6 T cell receptor beta chains share one sample of origin, sequenced in a study of T cells after yellow fever vaccination. TCRdb reanalysed the 5' RACE reads using MiXCR and keeps one entry per CDR3 protein. The sample lists about 580,000 distinct CDR3 sequences, less than 20% occurring once. Sequenced here: PBMCs, sampled 5 days after the first yellow fever vaccination. Source of these receptors: a man in his late teens or twenties who received the YFV17D yellow fever vaccine.

This clonotype was counted a few times. Mismatch with germline at one junction end may stem from a read error. The chain uses TRBV12-3 or TRBV12-4 and TRBJ2-2; TRBD2 is a possible D gene (5 bases). The CDR3 extends over 13 amino acids. CDR3 loop: CASSLVITGERFF. CDR3 sequence (DNA): TGTGCCAGCTCGCTGGTAATCACCGGGGAGCGGTTTTTT.

V usage is TRBV30 and J usage is TRBJ2-2, with D perhaps matching TRBD1 (5 bases). Germline V gives CDR1 GTSNPN, CDR2 SVGIG (reference sequence). The CDR3 sequence is 11 residues long. Deletions cut 5 bases from V and 6 bases from J, with 7 bases between. In DNA form, the CDR3 reads TGTGCCTGGCAGGGCTCCGGGGAGCTGTTTTTT. Its protein is CAWQGSGELFF.

The chain couples TRBV6-2 or TRBV6-3 to TRBJ2-3, with 11 positions matching TRBD2. Germline assignment: CDR1 MNHEY and CDR2 SVGEGT. The CDR3 has 16 amino acids. V gave up 5 bases and J gave up 2 bases; unmatched junction bases: 6. CDR3 DNA: TGTGCCAGCAGTATCAGACTAGCGGGGCACACAGATACGCAGTATTTT. Its protein is CASSIRLAGHTDTQYF.

The V gene is TRBV6-2 or TRBV6-3, the J gene TRBJ1-1, with 8 bases fitting TRBD1. CDR3 length equals 18 residues. Germline V CDR1 and CDR2: MNHEY, SVGEGT. V shed 0 bases and J 5 bases; nucleotides not matched to a gene: 14. The CDR3 loop is CASSYSTAAGGYKTEAFF. Here the CDR3 DNA reads TGTGCCAGCAGTTACTCGACTGCGGCAGGGGGCTATAAGACTGAAGCTTTCTTT.

J is TRBJ2-1 and V is TRBV7-2; 7 nucleotides line up with TRBD1. The CDR3 length is 15 residues. Trimming cost V 5 bases and J 1 base; bases outside gene matches: 5. The germline CDR1 and CDR2 sequences are SGHTA and FQGNSA. CDR3 loop: CASSRTGQSYNEQFF. The CDR3 DNA follows: TGTGCCAGCAGCCGGACGGGACAGTCCTACAATGAGCAGTTCTTC. Supplemented by reference TRBV7-2 and TRBJ2-1, the full variable domain reads GAGVSQSPSNKVTEKGKDVELRCDPISGHTALYWYRQSLGQGLEFLIYFQGNSAPDKSGLPSDRFSAERTGGSVSTLTIQRTQQEDSAVYLCASSRTGQSYNEQFFGPGTRLTVL.

This clonotype was found a few times. J is TRBJ2-7 and V is TRBV5-1; perhaps TRBD1 as D (6 bases). Germline assignment: CDR1 SGHRS and CDR2 YFSETQ. The V and J ends lost 4 bases and 6 bases respectively, with 14 bases between them. The CDR3 extends over 13 amino acids. CDR3 DNA sequence: TGCGCCAGCAGCAAACCTCCGGACAGCGAGCAGTACTTC. It translates to CASSKPPDSEQYF.